The entry below describes one TCR beta chain. The antigen is undetermined. This entry belongs to a study of vaccination and CD4 T cells after COVID-19. The CDR3 is 15 residues long. Germline V gene data show CDR1 as MGHRA and CDR2 as YSYEKL. V was pared by 5 bases and J by 3 bases, with 16 bases between. Treatment noted: approximately nine-day PBMC culture with coronavirus spike peptide pools or control peptides (ViraFEST assay). The unexposed donor provided CD4+ T cells, which were taken before the COVID-19 pandemic (2011-2018). The Oncomine TCR Beta short-read assay was what sequenced the DNA obtained from cultured CD4+ T cells. TCRdb re-derived calls from the PCR reads in MiXCR, one entry per CDR3 protein. The data show some 7,700 distinct CDR3 sequences, around half seen once.

This chain joins TRBV4-1 and TRBJ2-5; D might be TRBD2 (5 bases). The sequencing sample was made of CD4+ T cells from blood, cultured in vitro. This receptor was taken from a human donor in good health. CDR3 protein: CASSRETGGEETQYF. Here the CDR3 DNA reads TGCGCCAGCAGCAGGGAGACGGGTGGGGAAGAGACCCAGTACTTC.